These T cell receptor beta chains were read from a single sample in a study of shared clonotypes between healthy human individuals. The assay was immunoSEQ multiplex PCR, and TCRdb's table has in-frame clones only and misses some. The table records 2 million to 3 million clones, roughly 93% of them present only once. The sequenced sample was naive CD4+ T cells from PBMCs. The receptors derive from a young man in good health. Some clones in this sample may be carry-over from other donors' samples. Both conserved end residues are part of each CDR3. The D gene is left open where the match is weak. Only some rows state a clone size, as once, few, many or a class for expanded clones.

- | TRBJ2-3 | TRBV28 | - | TGTGCCAGCAGCGACAACTATAGCACAGATACGCAGTATTTT | CASSDNYSTDTQYF
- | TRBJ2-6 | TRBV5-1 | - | TGCGCCAGCAGTGATACCCCAGGGTCTGGGGCCAACGTCCTGACTTTC | CASSDTPGSGANVLTF
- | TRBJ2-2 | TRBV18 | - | TGTGCCAGCTCACCACCGGGACAAAAACAACCCGGGGAGCTGTTTTTT | CASSPPGQKQPGELFF
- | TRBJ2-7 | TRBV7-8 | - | TGTGCCAGCAGCTCGCAGAGGGCGGACACCTACGAGCAGTACTTC | CASSSQRADTYEQYF
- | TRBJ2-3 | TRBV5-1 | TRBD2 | TGCGCCAGCAGCTGGGGGCACCCGGGACTAGCGGGAGAGAGCACAGATACGCAGTATTTT | CASSWGHPGLAGESTDTQYF
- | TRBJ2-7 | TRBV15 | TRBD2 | TGTGCCACCAGCAGGGGCAGCGGGGCCTACGAGCAGTACTTC | CATSRGSGAYEQYF
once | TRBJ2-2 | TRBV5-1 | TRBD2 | TGCGCCAGCAGCCTACTAGCGGGCCTTAACACCGGGGAGCTGTTTTTT | CASSLLAGLNTGELFF
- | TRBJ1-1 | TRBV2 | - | TGTGCCAGCACCCAGGGTGACACTGAAGCTTTCTTT | CASTQGDTEAFF
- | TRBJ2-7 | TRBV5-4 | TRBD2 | TGTGCCAGCAGCTCCGGGACTAGCGGGAACTACGAGCAGTACTTC | CASSSGTSGNYEQYF
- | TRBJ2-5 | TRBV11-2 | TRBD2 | TGTGCCAGCAGCTTAGGGGGGACTATCTCAACCCAGTACTTC | CASSLGGTISTQYF
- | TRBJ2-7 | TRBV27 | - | TGTGCCAGCAGTTTACGAGGGAACAGCTACGAGCAGTACTTC | CASSLRGNSYEQYF
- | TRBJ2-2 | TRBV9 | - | TGTGCCAGCAGCTTCAGAGATTCGAACACCGGGGAGCTGTTTTTT | CASSFRDSNTGELFF
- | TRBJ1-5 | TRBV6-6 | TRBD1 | TGTGCCAGCAGTTACTGGACAGGGAATCAGCCCCAGCATTTT | CASSYWTGNQPQHF
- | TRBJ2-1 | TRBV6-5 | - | TGTGCCAGCAGTTACGCCACTAGCTCCTACAATGAGCAGTTCTTC | CASSYATSSYNEQFF
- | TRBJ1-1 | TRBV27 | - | TGTGCCAGCAGTTTACAGGGTTCGGACAGAAGGACTGAAGCTTTCTTT | CASSLQGSDRRTEAFF
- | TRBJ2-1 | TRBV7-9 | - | TGTGCCAGCAGCTGGGATCGCTACAATGAGCAGTTCTTC | CASSWDRYNEQFF
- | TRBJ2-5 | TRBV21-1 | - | TGTGCCAGCAGCAAAGTTGGACAGGGGCCCCTTTGGTGGACCCAGTACTTC | CASSKVGQGPLWWTQYF
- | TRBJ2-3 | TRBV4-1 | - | TGCGCCAGCAGCCAAGAAGGGGGGGCCTCGGGCACAGATACGCAGTATTTT | CASSQEGGASGTDTQYF
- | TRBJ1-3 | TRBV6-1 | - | TGTGCCAGCATCTGGTCCGGTGGAAACACCATATATTTT | CASIWSGGNTIYF
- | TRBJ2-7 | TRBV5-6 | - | TGTGCCAGCAGCTTGGGAGGGGCGCACCAGCAGTACTTC | CASSLGGAHQQYF
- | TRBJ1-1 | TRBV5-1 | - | TGCGCCAGCAGCTTAATCTCCGGGACTGAAGCTTTCTTT | CASSLISGTEAFF
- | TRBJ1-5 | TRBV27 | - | TGTGCCAGCAGGACCCAGGTACAGGTGACGGATCAGCCCCAGCATTTT | CASRTQVQVTDQPQHF
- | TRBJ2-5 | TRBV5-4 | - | TGTGCCAGCAGCTTGGGGGACACCGCCCTGGAGACCCAGTACTTC | CASSLGDTALETQYF
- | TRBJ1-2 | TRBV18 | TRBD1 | TGTGCCACCCAACCGGACAGGGTGGTGGGTGGCTACACCTTC | CATQPDRVVGGYTF
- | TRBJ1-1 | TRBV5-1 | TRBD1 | TGCGCCAGCAGGACTATGGGACAGGCAGAAGCTTTCTTT | CASRTMGQAEAFF
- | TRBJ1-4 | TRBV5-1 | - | TGCGCCAGCAGCTTGGATAGCGGAGAGGTTGAAAAACTGTTTTTT | CASSLDSGEVEKLFF
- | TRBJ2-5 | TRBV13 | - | TGTGCCAGCAGCTTAGGTTGGGGCACACAAGAGACCCAGTACTTC | CASSLGWGTQETQYF
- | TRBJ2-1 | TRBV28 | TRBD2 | TGTGCCAGCAGTAGAGGGCGGGAGTTCGATGAGCAGTTCTTC | CASSRGREFDEQFF
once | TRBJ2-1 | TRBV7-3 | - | TGTGCCAGCAGCGCCTCCCGTACAGTCTCCTACAATGAGCAGTTCTTC | CASSASRTVSYNEQFF
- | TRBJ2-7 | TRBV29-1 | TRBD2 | TGCAGCGTTGTAGGGAGGGTTACCTACGAGCAGTACTTC | CSVVGRVTYEQYF
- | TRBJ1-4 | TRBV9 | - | TGTGCCAGCAGCAACACCCGGGGAGAAAAACTGTTTTTT | CASSNTRGEKLFF
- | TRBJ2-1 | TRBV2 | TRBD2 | TGTGCCAGCAGTGAGGAAATGAGCGGGAGGGCCTATGAGCAGTTCTTC | CASSEEMSGRAYEQFF
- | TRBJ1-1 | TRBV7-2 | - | TGTGCCAGCAGCAACCGACAGGCGATGAACACTGAAGCTTTCTTT | CASSNRQAMNTEAFF
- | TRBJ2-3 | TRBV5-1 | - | TGCGCCAGCAGCTCGGATAGCTACACAGATACGCAGTATTTT | CASSSDSYTDTQYF
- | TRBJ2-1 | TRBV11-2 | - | TGTGCCAGCAGCTTTGGCGGGACGGCTTTGGGTGAGCAGTTCTTC | CASSFGGTALGEQFF
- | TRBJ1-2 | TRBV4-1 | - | TGCGCCAGCAGCCAAGTCCCGGACACCTCCAACTATGGCTACACCTTC | CASSQVPDTSNYGYTF
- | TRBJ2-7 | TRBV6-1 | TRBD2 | TGTGCCAGCAGTGAGGGGTTTCTAGCGGGAGACTACGAGCAGTACTTC | CASSEGFLAGDYEQYF
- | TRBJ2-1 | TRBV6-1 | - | TGTGCCAGCAGTGAACCCAGGGACTTGTACAATGAGCAGTTCTTC | CASSEPRDLYNEQFF
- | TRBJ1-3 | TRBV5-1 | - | TGCGCCAGCAGCTCGCGGGACTCGAGCTCTGGAAACACCATATATTTT | CASSSRDSSSGNTIYF